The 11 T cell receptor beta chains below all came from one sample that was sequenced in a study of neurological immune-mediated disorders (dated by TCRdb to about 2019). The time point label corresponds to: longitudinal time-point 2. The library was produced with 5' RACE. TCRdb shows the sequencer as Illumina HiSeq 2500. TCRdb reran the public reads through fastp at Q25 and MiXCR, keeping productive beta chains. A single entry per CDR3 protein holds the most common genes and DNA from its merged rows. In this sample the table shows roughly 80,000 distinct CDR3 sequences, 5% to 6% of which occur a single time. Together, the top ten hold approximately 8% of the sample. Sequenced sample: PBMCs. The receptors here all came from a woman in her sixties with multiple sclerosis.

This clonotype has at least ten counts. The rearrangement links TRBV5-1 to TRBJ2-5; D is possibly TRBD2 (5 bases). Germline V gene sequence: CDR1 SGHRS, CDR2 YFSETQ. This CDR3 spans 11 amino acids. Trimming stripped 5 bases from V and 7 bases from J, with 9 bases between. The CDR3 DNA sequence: TGCGCCAGCAGTCAGGACTGGACCCAGTACTTC. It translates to CASSQDWTQYF.

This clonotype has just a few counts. CDR3: CASSYDAAITHGYTF. CDR3 nucleotides: TGTGCCAGCAGTTACGACGCCGCTATTACTCATGGCTACACCTTC. V usage is TRBV6-5 and J usage is TRBJ1-2; D is undetermined. Trimming cost V 2 bases and J 6 bases, with 16 bases left between them. CDR3 length: 15 residues. In germline, CDR1 is MNHEY, CDR2 SVGAGI.

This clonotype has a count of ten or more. The CDR3 nucleotides read TGTGCCAGCAGCCAAGATCTGGAGGGAGTCGCGTACTTC. Encoded protein: CASSQDLEGVAYF. This chain connects TRBV14 to TRBJ2-4; D is possibly TRBD2 (6 bases). Trimming cost V 0 bases and J 15 bases, with 15 bases left between them. The CDR3 length is 13 residues. Germline V lookup: CDR1 SGHDN, CDR2 FVKESK.

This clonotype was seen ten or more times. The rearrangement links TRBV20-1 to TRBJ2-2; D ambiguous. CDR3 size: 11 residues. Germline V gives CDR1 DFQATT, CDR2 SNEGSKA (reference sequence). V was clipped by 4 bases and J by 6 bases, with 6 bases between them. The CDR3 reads CSATRAGELFF. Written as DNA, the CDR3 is TGCAGTGCTACACGGGCCGGGGAGCTGTTTTTT.

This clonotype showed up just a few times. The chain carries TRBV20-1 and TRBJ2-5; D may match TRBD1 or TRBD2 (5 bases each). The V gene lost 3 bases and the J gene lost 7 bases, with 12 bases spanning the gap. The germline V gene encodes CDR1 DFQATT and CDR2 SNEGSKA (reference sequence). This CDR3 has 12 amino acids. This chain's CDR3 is CSASGPGGTQYF. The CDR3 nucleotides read TGCAGTGCTAGTGGTCCTGGGGGGACCCAGTACTTC.

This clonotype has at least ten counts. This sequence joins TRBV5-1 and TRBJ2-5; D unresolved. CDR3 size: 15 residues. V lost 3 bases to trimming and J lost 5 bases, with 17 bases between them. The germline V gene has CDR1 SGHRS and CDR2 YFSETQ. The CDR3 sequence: CASSSTPGYRETQYF. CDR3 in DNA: TGCGCCAGCAGCTCAACCCCCGGTTATCGCGAGACCCAGTACTTC.

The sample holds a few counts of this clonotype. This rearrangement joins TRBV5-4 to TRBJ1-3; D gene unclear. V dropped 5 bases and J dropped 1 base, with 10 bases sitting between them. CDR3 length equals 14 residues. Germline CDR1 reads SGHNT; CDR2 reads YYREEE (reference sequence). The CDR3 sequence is CASRMEGSGNTIYF. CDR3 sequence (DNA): TGTGCCAGCAGAATGGAGGGTTCTGGAAACACCATATATTTT.

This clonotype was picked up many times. In DNA form, the CDR3 reads TGCAGTTCTCCGTTGGGGGCCTCCTACGAGCAGTACTTC. Translation gives CSSPLGASYEQYF. V is TRBV20-1 and J is TRBJ2-7; tentative D call: TRBD1 (6 bases). The CDR3 consists of 13 residues. CDR1 is DFQATT, CDR2 SNEGSKA, per germline (reference sequence). The V end lost 8 bases, the J end lost 0 bases, and 14 bases lay between the germline ends.

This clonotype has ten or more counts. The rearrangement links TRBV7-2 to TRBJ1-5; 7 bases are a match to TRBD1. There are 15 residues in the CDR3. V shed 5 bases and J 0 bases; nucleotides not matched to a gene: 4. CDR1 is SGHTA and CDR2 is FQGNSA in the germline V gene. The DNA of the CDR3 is TGTGCCAGCAGCGGACAGGTCTCTAGCAATCAGCCCCAGCATTTT. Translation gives CASSGQVSSNQPQHF.

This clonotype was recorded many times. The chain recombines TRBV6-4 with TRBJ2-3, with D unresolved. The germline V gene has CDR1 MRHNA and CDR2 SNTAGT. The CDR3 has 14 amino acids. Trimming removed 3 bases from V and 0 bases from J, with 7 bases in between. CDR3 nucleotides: TGTGCCAGCAGTGATGCTGCTAGCACAGATACGCAGTATTTT. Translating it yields CASSDAASTDTQYF.

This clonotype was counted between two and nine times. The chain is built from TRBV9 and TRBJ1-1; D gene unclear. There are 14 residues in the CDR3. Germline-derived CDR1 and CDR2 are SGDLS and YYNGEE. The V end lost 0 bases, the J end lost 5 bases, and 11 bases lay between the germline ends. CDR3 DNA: TGTGCCAGCAGCGTAGGGGTACTGGAGACTGAAGCTTTCTTT. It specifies CASSVGVLETEAFF.